The 8 T cell receptor beta chains listed next were all sequenced from one sample in a study of T cell responses to AZD1222 COVID-19 vaccine. Using immunoSEQ multiplex PCR, the repertoire was profiled, and TCRdb retains in-frame clones only, with some absent. The data show 150,000 to 200,000 clones, with 87% seen just once and 2.7% held by the top ten. The material sequenced was peripheral blood, taken on day 0 of MenACWY control vaccination. The receptors stem from an adult in good health.

This chain uses TRBV28 with TRBJ1-6; D remains unclear. With 10 bases removed from V and 6 bases from J, the gap between germline ends came to 16 bases. This CDR3 is 14 amino acids long. Germline assignment: CDR1 MDHEN and CDR2 SYDVKM. The DNA for the CDR3 is TGTGCCAACTATGACGGATGGACTAATTCACCCCTCCACTTT. The encoded protein is CANYDGWTNSPLHF. Full variable domain (outside the CDR3, taken from reference TRBV28 and TRBJ1-6): DVKVTQSSRYLVKRTGEKVFLECVQDMDHENMFWYRQDPGLGLRLIYFSYDVKMKEKGDIPEGYSVSREKKERFSLILESASTNQTSMYLCANYDGWTNSPLHFGNGTRLTVT.

This sequence joins TRBV27 and TRBJ2-7, with 7 bases that match TRBD2. Per the germline V gene, CDR1 is MNHEY and CDR2 is SMNVEV (reference sequence). J gave up 2 bases and V 6 bases, and 10 bases lay outside the gene matches. The CDR3 contains 15 residues. The CDR3 bases are TGTGCCAGCAGACTATTTAGCGGGTCTACCTACGAGCAGTACTTC. This sequence encodes CASRLFSGSTYEQYF.

This chain joins TRBV28 and TRBJ2-7; D is perhaps TRBD1 (6 bases). Germline V lookup: CDR1 MDHEN, CDR2 SYDVKM. The CDR3 spans 14 residues. Trimming removed 5 bases at V and 0 bases at J, with 11 bases between. The CDR3 coding sequence is TGTGCCAGCAGTGACAGGTTGAGCTCCTACGAGCAGTACTTC. Translation: CASSDRLSSYEQYF. Based on the CDR3 plus reference TRBV28 and TRBJ2-7, the full variable domain is DVKVTQSSRYLVKRTGEKVFLECVQDMDHENMFWYRQDPGLGLRLIYFSYDVKMKEKGDIPEGYSVSREKKERFSLILESASTNQTSMYLCASSDRLSSYEQYFGPGTRLTVT.

The V call is TRBV9, the J call TRBJ2-7; D might be TRBD1 or TRBD2, each matching 5 bases. The CDR3 is 14 residues long. V lost 0 bases and J 5 bases, leaving 12 bases between the germline ends. Germline V gene lookup returns CDR1 SGDLS and CDR2 YYNGEE. CDR3 residues: CASSVEPGPNEQYF. DNA for the CDR3: TGTGCCAGCAGCGTAGAGCCGGGGCCCAACGAGCAGTACTTC.

This clone has only one observation. The gene calls are TRBV18 and TRBJ1-3; no clear D gene. Germline V lookup: CDR1 KGHSH, CDR2 LQKENI. V was cut by 3 bases and J by 0 bases, with 9 bases left in between. The length of the CDR3 is 15 residues. The CDR3 sequence: CASSPLDDSGNTIYF. The CDR3, as DNA: TGTGCCAGCTCACCGTTGGACGACTCTGGAAACACCATATATTTT. Filled out from reference TRBV18 and TRBJ1-3, the complete variable domain reads NAGVMQNPRHLVRRRGQEARLRCSPMKGHSHVYWYRQLPEEGLKFMVYLQKENIIDESGMPKERFSAEFPKEGPSILRIQQVVRGDSAAYFCASSPLDDSGNTIYFGEGSWLTVV.

This clone was detected once. The chain employs TRBV23-1 and TRBJ2-7; D perhaps matches TRBD1 (6 bases). TRBV23-1 is sorted into the ORF group, with uncertain function. The V end was cut by 4 bases, the J end by 5 bases, with 33 bases between. The CDR3 contains 20 residues. In DNA form, the CDR3 reads TGCGCCAGCAGTCGCGGCAGGGAAATGAACGATGGGGGCTACCTGGACGAGCAGTACTTC. Protein product: CASSRGREMNDGGYLDEQYF.

A single count supports this clone. This chain connects TRBV19 to TRBJ1-5, with 8 nucleotides matching TRBD1. The CDR3 totals 15 residues. Germline CDR1 reads LNHDA; CDR2 reads SQIVND (reference sequence). J gave up 7 bases and V 5 bases, and 10 bases lay outside the gene matches. CDR3 DNA sequence: TGTGCCAGTAGTCTTGGGACAGGCAGGCAACAGCCCCAGCATTTT. It specifies CASSLGTGRQQPQHF. The whole variable domain, filled in from reference TRBV19 and TRBJ1-5, reads DGGITQSPKYLFRKEGQNVTLSCEQNLNHDAMYWYRQDPGQGLRLIYYSQIVNDFQKGDIAEGYSVSREKKESFPLTVTSAQKNPTAFYLCASSLGTGRQQPQHFGDGTRLSIL.

The chain recombines TRBV29-1 with TRBJ2-5, with TRBD2 matching over 7 bases. CDR1 is SQVTM and CDR2 is ANQGSEA in the germline V gene. The CDR3 runs to 13 residues. The V segment lost 1 base and the J segment 5 bases; nucleotides outside the gene matches: 4. The CDR3 is CSVEGGSKETQYF. DNA of the CDR3: TGCAGCGTTGAAGGCGGGAGCAAGGAGACCCAGTACTTC.